This T cell receptor (beta chain) derives from a study of Ad26.COV2.S vaccination and SARS-CoV-2 variants. Treatment defined: 15 to 20 received Ad26.COV2.S at low or high dose, single or two shots; 5 received placebo; per-sample allocation not given. The samples date from day 63 after the first vaccine or placebo injection. Expressing Wuhan-strain SARS-CoV-2 spike, an Ad26 vector served as the vaccine. The table lists this clone with a count of one. The method was immunoSEQ multiplex PCR; TCRdb's version includes in-frame clones alone and lacks a portion of them. In the table there are 400,000 to 500,000 clones, roughly nine tenths of which are singletons. Per the germline V gene, CDR1 is SGDLS and CDR2 is YYNGEE. The V end was cut by 5 bases, the J end by 7 bases, with 15 bases between. The CDR3 is made up of 13 amino acids.

The source was peripheral blood, collected in a trial of Ad26.COV2.S vaccine versus placebo. The sequence came from a person between 18 and 60 years old who received the Ad26.COV2.S COVID-19 vaccine or a placebo. This chain uses TRBV9 with TRBJ2-5, with D possibly called TRBD1 or TRBD2 (6 bases each). CDR3 in amino acids: CASSYDGGGTQYF. As DNA, the CDR3 is TGTGCCAGCAGTTATGACGGGGGCGGGACCCAGTACTTC.